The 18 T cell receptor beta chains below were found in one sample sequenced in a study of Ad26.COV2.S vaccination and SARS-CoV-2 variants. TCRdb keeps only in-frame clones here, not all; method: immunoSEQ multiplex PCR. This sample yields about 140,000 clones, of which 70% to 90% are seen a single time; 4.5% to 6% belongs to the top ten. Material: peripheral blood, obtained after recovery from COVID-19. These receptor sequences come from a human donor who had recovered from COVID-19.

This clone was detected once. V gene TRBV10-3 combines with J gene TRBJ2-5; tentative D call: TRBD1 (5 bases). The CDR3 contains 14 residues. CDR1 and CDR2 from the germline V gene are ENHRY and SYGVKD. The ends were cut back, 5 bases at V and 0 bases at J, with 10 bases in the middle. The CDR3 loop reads CAISNRGNQETQYF. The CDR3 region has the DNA TGTGCCATCAGTAATAGGGGAAACCAAGAGACCCAGTACTTC.

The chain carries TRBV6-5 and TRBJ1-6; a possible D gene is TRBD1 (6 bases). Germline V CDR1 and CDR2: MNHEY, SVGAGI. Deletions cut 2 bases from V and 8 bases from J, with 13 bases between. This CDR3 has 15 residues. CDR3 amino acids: CASSYAQGWDSPLHF. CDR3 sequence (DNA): TGTGCCAGCAGTTACGCACAGGGTTGGGATTCACCCCTCCACTTT.

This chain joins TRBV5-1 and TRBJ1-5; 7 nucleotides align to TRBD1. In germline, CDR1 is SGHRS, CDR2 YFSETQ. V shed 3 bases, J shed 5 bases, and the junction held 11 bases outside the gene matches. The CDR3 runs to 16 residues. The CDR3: CASSCVDRMDYQPQHF. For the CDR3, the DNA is TGCGCCAGCAGCTGCGTGGACAGGATGGACTATCAGCCCCAGCATTTT.

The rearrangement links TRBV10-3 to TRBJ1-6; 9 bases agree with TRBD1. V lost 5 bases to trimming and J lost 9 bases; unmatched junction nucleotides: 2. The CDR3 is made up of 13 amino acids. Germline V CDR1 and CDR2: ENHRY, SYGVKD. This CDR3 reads CAISSDRGSPLHF. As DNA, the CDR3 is TGTGCCATCAGTTCGGACAGGGGTTCACCCCTCCACTTT.

DNA for the CDR3: TGTGCCAGCTTCCGGGGGACTTTGGGGGAGACCCAGTACTTC. Protein: CASFRGTLGETQYF. The chain combines TRBV6-6 with TRBJ2-5, with TRBD2 as a possible D gene (6 bases). Germline V gene lookup returns CDR1 MNHNY and CDR2 SVGAGI (reference sequence). This CDR3 spans 14 amino acids. Trimming took 8 bases from V and 5 from J, leaving 18 bases between them.

The CDR3 reads CASSQTGTAQETQYF. In DNA form, the CDR3 reads TGCGCCAGCAGCCAAACCGGGACAGCCCAAGAGACCCAGTACTTC. The gene calls are TRBV4-1 and TRBJ2-5; 7 bases map to TRBD1. V trimming: 2 bases; J trimming: 1 base; junction bases outside the gene matches: 4. CDR3 size: 15 residues. Germline CDR1 is MGHRA and CDR2 is YSYEKL.

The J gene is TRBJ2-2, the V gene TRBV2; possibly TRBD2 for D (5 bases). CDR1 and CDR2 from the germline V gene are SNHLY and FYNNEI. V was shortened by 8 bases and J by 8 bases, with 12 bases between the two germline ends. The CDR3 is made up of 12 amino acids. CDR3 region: CASDAEAGELFF. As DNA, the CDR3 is TGTGCCAGCGATGCGGAGGCGGGGGAGCTGTTTTTT. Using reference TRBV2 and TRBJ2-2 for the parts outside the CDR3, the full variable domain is EPEVTQTPSHQVTQMGQEVILRCVPISNHLYFYWYRQILGQKVEFLVSFYNNEISEKSEIFDDQFSVERPDGSNFTLKIRSTKLEDSAMYFCASDAEAGELFFGEGSRLTVL.

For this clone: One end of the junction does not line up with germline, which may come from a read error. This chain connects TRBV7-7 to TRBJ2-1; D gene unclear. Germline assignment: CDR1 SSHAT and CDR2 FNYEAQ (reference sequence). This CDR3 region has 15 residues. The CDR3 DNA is TGTGCTAGCAGCTTAGATGCCCTTAGAAACAATGAGCAGTTCTTC. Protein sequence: CASSLDALRNNEQFF.

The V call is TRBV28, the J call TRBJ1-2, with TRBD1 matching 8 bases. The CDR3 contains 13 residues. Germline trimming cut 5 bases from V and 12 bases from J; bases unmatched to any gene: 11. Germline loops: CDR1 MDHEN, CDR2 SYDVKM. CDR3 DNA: TGTGCCAGCAGTCAATCACCGGGACAGGAACACACCTTC. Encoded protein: CASSQSPGQEHTF.

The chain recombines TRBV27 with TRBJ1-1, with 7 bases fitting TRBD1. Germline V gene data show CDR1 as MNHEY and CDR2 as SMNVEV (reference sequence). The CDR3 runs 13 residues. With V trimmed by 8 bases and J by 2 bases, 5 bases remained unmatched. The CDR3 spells CASLRQGNTEAFF. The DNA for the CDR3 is TGTGCCAGCCTCAGACAGGGAAACACTGAAGCTTTCTTT.

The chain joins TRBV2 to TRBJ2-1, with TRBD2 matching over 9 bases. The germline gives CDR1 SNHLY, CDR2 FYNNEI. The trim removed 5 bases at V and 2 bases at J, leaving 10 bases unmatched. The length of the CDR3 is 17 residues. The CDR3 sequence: CASSLYLAGAPYNEQFF. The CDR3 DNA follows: TGTGCCAGCAGTTTATACTTAGCGGGGGCCCCCTACAATGAGCAGTTCTTC.

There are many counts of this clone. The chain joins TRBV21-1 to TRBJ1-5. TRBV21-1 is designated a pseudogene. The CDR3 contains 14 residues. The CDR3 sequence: CASRKGGRVQPQHF. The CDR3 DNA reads TGTGCCAGCAGGAAGGGGGGCAGGGTTCAGCCCCAGCATTTT.

The CDR3 DNA follows: TGCGCCAGCAGCCAGCGACAGGGAGACAATTCACCCCTCCACTTT. This encodes CASSQRQGDNSPLHF. The V call is TRBV4-1, the J call TRBJ1-6, with 7 bases lining up with TRBD1. The CDR3 spans 15 residues. Germline assignment: CDR1 MGHRA and CDR2 YSYEKL. V gave up 3 bases and J gave up 7 bases; unmatched junction bases: 6.

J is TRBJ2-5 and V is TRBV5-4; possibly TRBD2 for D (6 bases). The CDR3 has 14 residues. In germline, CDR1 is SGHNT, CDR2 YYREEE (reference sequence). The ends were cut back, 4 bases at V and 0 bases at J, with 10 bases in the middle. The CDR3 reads CASSLGGDQETQYF. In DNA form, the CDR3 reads TGTGCCAGCAGCCTGGGCGGGGACCAAGAGACCCAGTACTTC.

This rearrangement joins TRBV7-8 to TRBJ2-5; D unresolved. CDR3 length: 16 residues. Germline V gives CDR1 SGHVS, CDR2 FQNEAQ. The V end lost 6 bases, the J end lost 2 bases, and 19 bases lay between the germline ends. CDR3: CASSPKRSMRQETQYF. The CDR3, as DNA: TGTGCCAGCAGTCCCAAGAGGTCGATGAGGCAAGAGACCCAGTACTTC. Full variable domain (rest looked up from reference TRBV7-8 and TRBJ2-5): GAGVSQSPRYKVAKRGQDVALRCDPISGHVSLFWYQQALGQGPEFLTYFQNEAQLDKSGLPSDRFFAERPEGSVSTLKIQRTQQEDSAVYLCASSPKRSMRQETQYFGPGTRLLVL.

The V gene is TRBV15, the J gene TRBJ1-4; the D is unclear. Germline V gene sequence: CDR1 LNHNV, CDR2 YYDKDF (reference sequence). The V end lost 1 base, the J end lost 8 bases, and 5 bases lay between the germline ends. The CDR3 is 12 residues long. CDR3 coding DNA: TGTGCCACCAGCAGAGTACAGGAAAAACTGTTTTTT. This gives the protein CATSRVQEKLFF.

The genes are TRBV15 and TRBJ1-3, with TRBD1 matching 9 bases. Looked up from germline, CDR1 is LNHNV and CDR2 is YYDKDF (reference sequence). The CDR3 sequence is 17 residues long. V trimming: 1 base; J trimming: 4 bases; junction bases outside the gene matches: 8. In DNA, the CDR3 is TGTGCCACCAGCAGAGGGGGACAGGGTCTTGGAGGAAACACCATATATTTT. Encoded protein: CATSRGGQGLGGNTIYF.

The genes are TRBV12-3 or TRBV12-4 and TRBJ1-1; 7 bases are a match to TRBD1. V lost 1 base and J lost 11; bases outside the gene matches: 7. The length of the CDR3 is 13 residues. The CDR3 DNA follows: TGTGCCAGCAGTTTAGGGCCAGGGGGGGAGGCTTTCTTT. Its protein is CASSLGPGGEAFF.